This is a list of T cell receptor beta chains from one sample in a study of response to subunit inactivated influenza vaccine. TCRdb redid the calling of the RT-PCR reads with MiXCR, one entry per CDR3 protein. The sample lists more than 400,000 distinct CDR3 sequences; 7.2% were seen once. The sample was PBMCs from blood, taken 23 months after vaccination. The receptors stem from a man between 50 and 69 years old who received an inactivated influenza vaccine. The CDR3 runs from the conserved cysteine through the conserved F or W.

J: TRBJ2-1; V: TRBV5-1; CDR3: CASSLAGGLLSEQFF
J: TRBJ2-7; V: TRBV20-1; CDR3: CSARDRPYEQYF
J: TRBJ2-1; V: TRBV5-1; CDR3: CASSPTPSGTGSNEQFF
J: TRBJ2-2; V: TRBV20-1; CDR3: CSARVPGRGAGTGELFF
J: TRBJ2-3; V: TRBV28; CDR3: CASSFYKNTDTQYF
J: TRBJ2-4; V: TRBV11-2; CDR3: CASSSLGGGIQCF
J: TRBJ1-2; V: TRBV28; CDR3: CASSFPPGRGPGYTF
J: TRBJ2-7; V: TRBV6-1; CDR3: CASSPGQGNYEQYF
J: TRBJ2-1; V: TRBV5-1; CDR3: CASSPRPGSVDEQFF
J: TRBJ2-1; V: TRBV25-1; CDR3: CASSEWEGYNEQFF